This entry describes one T cell receptor beta chain. This record belongs to a study of T cell changes during pregnancy in multiple sclerosis. Here immunoSEQ multiplex PCR was the method, and the copy in TCRdb shows in-frame clones only, minus some. The repertoire holds some 70,000 clones, more than 80% seen once, with over 2% in the top ten. The sequencing here drew on peripheral blood, taken in the second trimester of pregnancy. This clonotype originated in a female donor in good health, enrolled as a control in a pregnancy study.

The CDR3 region has the DNA TGTGCCATCAGTGAGCCCGGGACAGGTCTTAACTATGGCTACACCTTC. Encoded protein: CAISEPGTGLNYGYTF. The chain carries TRBV10-3 and TRBJ1-2; 8 bases are shared with TRBD1. V lost 2 bases and J lost 1; bases outside the gene matches: 6. Germline V gene lookup returns CDR1 ENHRY and CDR2 SYGVKD. CDR3 length: 16 amino acids.